This TCR beta chain was documented in a study of early T cells in non-severe SARS-CoV-2 infection. V lost 1 base and J 7 bases, leaving 21 bases between the germline ends. The germline V gene has CDR1 SGHRS and CDR2 YFSETQ. This CDR3 comprises 17 residues. TCRdb re-called the 5' RACE reads through MiXCR, storing one row per CDR3 protein. The data hold approximately 26,000 distinct CDR3 sequences, with over 3.5% observed a single time. This sequence was found in an adult who was a healthcare worker with PCR-confirmed SARS-CoV-2 infection or an uninfected control (not recorded which). V is TRBV5-1 and J is TRBJ2-1; tentative D call: TRBD2 (5 bases). The sample was whole blood. CDR3 in DNA: TGCGCCAGCAGCTTGTTGCCAAGCGGCGGCTCGGGAAATGAGCAGTTCTTC. Amino acids: CASSLLPSGGSGNEQFF.